This T cell receptor (beta chain) emerged from a study of blood T cell repertoires in COVID-19. Study overall: From T cells, B-cell-depleted T cells, or PBMCs came the material, which was cDNA or gDNA.

Trimming at V came to 5 bases and at J to 8 bases, leaving 7 bases not matched to a gene. The germline V gene encodes CDR1 SGHNT and CDR2 YYREEE (reference sequence). The CDR3 totals 14 residues. The method was immunoSEQ multiplex PCR; TCRdb's version includes in-frame clones alone and lacks a portion of them. The sample includes roughly 8,600 clones, 65% to 85% of them seen just once. V usage is TRBV5-4 and J usage is TRBJ2-1, with TRBD1 matching over 10 bases. The receptor was isolated from a human donor with active COVID-19. The donor label of this sample is uncertain. The sample was peripheral blood. For the CDR3, the DNA is TGTGCCAGCAGAACCGGGACAGGGGTCGATGAGCAGTTCTTC. It specifies CASRTGTGVDEQFF.